These 28 T cell receptor beta chains originate from one sample sequenced in a study of TIL therapy for anti-PD-1-resistant metastatic lung cancer. This was the immunoSEQ v3 assay. Profiled with immunoSEQ multiplex PCR; TCRdb holds only in-frame clones, not every one. This table has tens of thousands of clones, 65% to 90% appearing once. The time point is: pre-treatment sample, taken before nivolumab and TIL therapy. Sequencing used blood, obtained at baseline. Source of these receptors: a person between 25 and 80 years old with non-small cell lung cancer.

The chain couples TRBV3-1 (or the pseudogene TRBV3-2) to TRBJ2-7; TRBD2 aligns across 12 bases. Germline loops: CDR1 LGHDT, CDR2 YNNKEL (reference sequence). J was trimmed by 5 bases and V by 4 bases; bases with no gene match: 9. The CDR3 consists of 16 residues. CDR3 loop: CASSPSRTSGVHEQYF. Here the CDR3 DNA reads TGTGCCAGCAGCCCCTCCCGGACTAGCGGGGTCCACGAGCAGTACTTC.

This clone was observed a single time. The chain couples TRBV18 to TRBJ2-2; tentatively, D is TRBD1 or TRBD2 (5 bases each). The CDR3 totals 14 residues. Germline CDR1 and CDR2: KGHSH and LQKENI. V gave up 3 bases and J gave up 11 bases, with 16 bases separating them. Here the CDR3 reads CASSPSGTLVELFF. The CDR3 DNA follows: TGTGCCAGCTCACCGTCCGGGACCCTCGTCGAGCTGTTTTTT. Filled out from reference TRBV18 and TRBJ2-2, the complete variable domain reads NAGVMQNPRHLVRRRGQEARLRCSPMKGHSHVYWYRQLPEEGLKFMVYLQKENIIDESGMPKERFSAEFPKEGPSILRIQQVVRGDSAAYFCASSPSGTLVELFFGEGSRLTVL.

The rearrangement joins TRBV7-2 to TRBJ1-2, with D possibly matching TRBD1 (5 bases). This CDR3 comprises 14 residues. In germline, CDR1 is SGHTA, CDR2 FQGNSA. V was shortened by 5 bases and J by 2 bases, with 12 bases between the two germline ends. For the CDR3, the DNA is TGTGCCAGCAGCAACTTGGGGGGAAACTATGGCTACACCTTC. Translated: CASSNLGGNYGYTF.

The chain uses TRBV6-6 and TRBJ1-2; a weak D match, TRBD1 (5 bases). The CDR3 is 15 residues long. Germline loops: CDR1 MNHNY, CDR2 SVGAGI (reference sequence). V was shortened by 2 bases and J by 4 bases, with 14 bases between the two germline ends. The CDR3 sequence: CASSYDGQGLYGYTF. CDR3 in DNA: TGTGCCAGCAGTTACGATGGGCAGGGTCTCTATGGCTACACCTTC.

The chain uses TRBV5-1 and TRBJ1-1, with TRBD1 matching 7 bases. Germline trimming cut 2 bases from V and 0 bases from J; bases unmatched to any gene: 16. Germline values: CDR1 SGHRS, CDR2 YFSETQ. The length of the CDR3 is 19 residues. DNA of the CDR3: TGCGCCAGCAGCTTACGCTTGGGTCTGAAGGGGGCGGTGAACACTGAAGCTTTCTTT. Protein product: CASSLRLGLKGAVNTEAFF.

CDR3 residues: CASSAGGELFF. The CDR3, as DNA: TGTGCCAGCAGTGCCGGAGGGGAGCTGTTTTTT. This sequence joins TRBV27 and TRBJ2-2; the D is unclear. The CDR3 sequence is 11 residues long. Germline lookup yields CDR1 MNHEY and CDR2 SMNVEV (reference sequence). V was trimmed by 5 bases and J by 8 bases, leaving 6 bases between them.

The chain links TRBV27 to TRBJ2-1; 9 positions match TRBD2. V lost 5 bases, J lost 13 bases, and 3 bases stayed unmatched. This CDR3 comprises 11 residues. The germline V gene has CDR1 MNHEY and CDR2 SMNVEV (reference sequence). The CDR3 DNA is TGTGCCAGCAGTGGGCGGGGGGGACAGTTCTTC. It encodes CASSGRGGQFF.

The chain links TRBV6-2 or TRBV6-3 to TRBJ2-2, with D possibly matching TRBD1 (5 bases). Germline V lookup: CDR1 MNHEY, CDR2 SVGEGT. Trimming cost V 5 bases and J 1 base, with 8 bases left between them. The CDR3 contains 14 residues. The CDR3, as DNA: TGTGCCAGCAGTCCCACAGGGAACACCGGGGAGCTGTTTTTT. Amino acids: CASSPTGNTGELFF.

This clone showed up just once. The genes are TRBV18 and TRBJ2-1, with 7 bases fitting TRBD2. Germline assignment: CDR1 KGHSH and CDR2 LQKENI. V lost 2 bases and J lost 8; bases outside the gene matches: 9. The CDR3 sequence is 15 residues long. DNA of the CDR3: TGTGCCAGCTCACCAGGGCTAGCGGAGACCGATGAGCAGTTCTTC. Its translation: CASSPGLAETDEQFF.

The rearrangement joins TRBV28 to TRBJ2-3, with TRBD1 as a possible D gene (6 bases). V was clipped by 6 bases and J by 0 bases, with 22 bases between them. Germline values: CDR1 MDHEN, CDR2 SYDVKM. This CDR3 is 18 amino acids long. In DNA form, the CDR3 reads TGTGCCAGCAGGCCCCTCCGAGGAGGAGGACAGAGCACAGATACGCAGTATTTT. Translation: CASRPLRGGGQSTDTQYF.

The gene calls are TRBV4-3 and TRBJ1-1, with no clear D. The V gene lost 3 bases and the J gene lost 3 bases, with 8 bases spanning the gap. CDR1 is LGHNA, CDR2 YSLEER, per germline. The CDR3 runs 13 residues. In DNA, the CDR3 is TGCGCCAGCAGCCAGGACGCCGACACTGAAGCTTTCTTT. Amino acids: CASSQDADTEAFF.

The gene calls are TRBV6-6 and TRBJ1-5; 7 nucleotides agree with TRBD1. The CDR3 is 17 amino acids. The germline CDR1 and CDR2 sequences are MNHNY and SVGAGI (reference sequence). The V and J ends lost 6 bases and 2 bases, in that order; junction bases with no gene match: 13. The CDR3 nucleotides are TGTGCCAGCAGCCGATCGTTGGGCCAGGGGGGCAATCAGCCCCAGCATTTT. Residues: CASSRSLGQGGNQPQHF.

The chain carries TRBV5-4 and TRBJ1-6, with 8 bases that match TRBD1. The V gene's germline CDR1 is SGHNT and CDR2 YYREEE (reference sequence). CDR3 length: 17 amino acids. Germline trimming cut 2 bases from V and 0 bases from J; bases unmatched to any gene: 4. In DNA form, the CDR3 reads TGTGCCAGCAGCTTTTGGACAGGGAGCTCCTATAATTCACCCCTCCACTTT. It specifies CASSFWTGSSYNSPLHF. The complete variable domain, with remaining parts taken from reference TRBV5-4 and TRBJ1-6, reads ETGVTQSPTHLIKTRGQQVTLRCSSQSGHNTVSWYQQALGQGPQFIFQYYREEENGRGNFPPRFSGLQFPNYSSELNVNALELDDSALYLCASSFWTGSSYNSPLHFGNGTRLTVT.

The chain uses TRBV24-1 and TRBJ2-1; 9 bases agree with TRBD2. J gave up 6 bases and V 1 base, and 12 bases lay outside the gene matches. The germline CDR1 and CDR2 sequences are KGHDR and SFDVKD. The CDR3 consists of 18 residues. This CDR3 is CATSDFRGVAGDGNEQFF. As DNA, the CDR3 is TGTGCCACCAGTGATTTTCGGGGAGTAGCGGGAGATGGCAATGAGCAGTTCTTC.

The chain couples TRBV2 to TRBJ1-5; 8 bases line up with TRBD1. The CDR3 is 13 residues long. Trimming removed 6 bases from V and 7 bases from J; junction bases left unmatched: 5. Germline CDR1 and CDR2: SNHLY and FYNNEI. The CDR3 sequence: CASRGQGGQPQHF. In DNA form, the CDR3 reads TGTGCCAGCAGAGGACAGGGAGGGCAGCCCCAGCATTTT. Filled out from reference TRBV2 and TRBJ1-5, the complete variable domain reads EPEVTQTPSHQVTQMGQEVILRCVPISNHLYFYWYRQILGQKVEFLVSFYNNEISEKSEIFDDQFSVERPDGSNFTLKIRSTKLEDSAMYFCASRGQGGQPQHFGDGTRLSIL.

CDR3 in amino acids: CASSLRPGQGLYF. For the CDR3, the DNA is TGTGCCAGCAGTTTAAGACCGGGACAGGGGCTGTACTTC. The J gene is TRBJ2-5, the V gene TRBV6-5, with 10 bases aligning to TRBD1. The CDR3 contains 13 residues. CDR1 is MNHEY and CDR2 is SVGAGI in the germline V gene. Trimming took 4 bases from V and 13 from J; bases not matched to a gene: 9.

In its sample, this clone was seen once. The rearrangement links TRBV5-1 to TRBJ2-1, with 8 bases aligning to TRBD1. Trimming cost V 2 bases and J 7 bases; bases outside gene matches: 5. Germline V gene lookup returns CDR1 SGHRS and CDR2 YFSETQ. The CDR3 sequence is 14 residues long. CDR3 protein: CASSFRTGKNEQFF. For the CDR3, the DNA is TGCGCCAGCAGCTTCCGGACAGGGAAAAATGAGCAGTTCTTC.

This clone was seen a single time. The V call is TRBV30, the J call TRBJ1-1; D unclear. V lost 4 bases to trimming and J lost 7 bases, with 7 bases between them. Germline V gene lookup returns CDR1 GTSNPN and CDR2 SVGIG (reference sequence). The CDR3 runs to 10 residues. CDR3 in DNA: TGTGCCTGGATCGGGCTTGAAGCTTTCTTT. Translated: CAWIGLEAFF.

The rearrangement links TRBV4-3 to TRBJ1-6, with D perhaps matching TRBD1 (5 bases). The CDR3 has 18 amino acids. From germline, CDR1 is LGHNA and CDR2 YSLEER. V was trimmed by 2 bases and J by 10 bases, leaving 24 bases between them. In DNA form, the CDR3 reads TGCGCCAGCAGCCAACAGACGAGGGCACGGGGGTTTAAGTCACCCCTCCACTTT. Amino acids: CASSQQTRARGFKSPLHF.

This chain uses TRBV7-2 with TRBJ1-6, with D tentatively TRBD1 (5 bases). This CDR3 has 16 residues. The V gene's germline CDR1 is SGHTA and CDR2 FQGNSA. V lost 2 bases and J 10 bases, leaving 18 bases between the germline ends. DNA of the CDR3: TGTGCCAGCAGCTTAATCCGGGACGGCGGGCTATCACCCCTCCACTTT. As protein: CASSLIRDGGLSPLHF.

The V call is TRBV15, the J call TRBJ2-7; TRBD1 agrees at 7 bases. Per germline, CDR1 LNHNV and CDR2 YYDKDF (reference sequence). V shed 8 bases and J 6 bases; nucleotides not matched to a gene: 7. The CDR3 is 12 amino acids. The CDR3 reads CATRDRVSEQYF. CDR3 in DNA: TGTGCCACCCGTGACAGGGTCTCCGAGCAGTACTTC.

V is TRBV27 and J is TRBJ2-1; weak D call: TRBD1 (6 bases). V gave up 5 bases and J gave up 1 base, with 12 bases separating them. There are 15 residues in the CDR3. The germline CDR1 and CDR2 sequences are MNHEY and SMNVEV (reference sequence). The CDR3 protein is CASSRETGSYNEQFF. In DNA, the CDR3 is TGTGCCAGCAGTCGAGAGACAGGTTCCTACAATGAGCAGTTCTTC.

This sequence joins TRBV7-9 and TRBJ2-6; D gene uncertain. The germline gives CDR1 SEHNR, CDR2 FQNEAQ (reference sequence). The germline V and J ends were trimmed by 1 base and 1 base, with 5 bases remaining between them. The CDR3 has 15 amino acids. Here the CDR3 reads CASSLGGSGANVLTF. CDR3 nucleotides: TGTGCCAGCAGCTTAGGTGGGTCTGGGGCCAACGTCCTGACTTTC.

This clone was counted between two and nine times. The V gene is TRBV19, the J gene TRBJ1-5, with a weak D call TRBD1 (5 bases). CDR3 length: 18 amino acids. V was clipped by 2 bases and J by 5 bases, with 22 bases between them. Germline CDR1 is LNHDA and CDR2 is SQIVND (reference sequence). CDR3 residues: CASSITGAGPLLDQPQHF. The CDR3 DNA follows: TGTGCCAGTAGTATAACCGGGGCAGGGCCCCTCCTAGATCAGCCCCAGCATTTT.

The chain carries TRBV18 and TRBJ2-5; 8 bases are shared with TRBD1. The germline CDR1 and CDR2 sequences are KGHSH and LQKENI. This CDR3 is built from 15 residues. Unmatched junction bases numbered 11, after V lost 6 bases and J lost 5 bases. The CDR3 loop is CASSLGQGLWETQYF. The CDR3 region has the DNA TGTGCCAGCTCTCTTGGACAGGGTTTATGGGAGACCCAGTACTTC.

V gene TRBV28 combines with J gene TRBJ2-2; D is possibly TRBD1 (6 bases). Germline CDR1 is MDHEN and CDR2 is SYDVKM. This CDR3 is 15 amino acids long. V was trimmed by 5 bases and J by 0 bases, leaving 10 bases between them. CDR3 residues: CASSLRQANTGELFF. For the CDR3, the DNA is TGTGCCAGCAGTCTGCGACAGGCGAACACCGGGGAGCTGTTTTTT.

J is TRBJ1-4 and V is TRBV30; TRBD1 is a possible D gene (5 bases). V lost 0 bases, J lost 8 bases, and 13 bases lay in between. The CDR3 has 14 amino acids. CDR1 and CDR2 from the germline V gene are GTSNPN and SVGIG (reference sequence). CDR3 coding DNA: TGTGCCTGGAGTGTCGGCAGGGTTGGGGAAAAACTGTTTTTT. Its protein is CAWSVGRVGEKLFF.

The gene calls are TRBV29-1 and TRBJ2-7, with D possibly matching TRBD1 (6 bases). The CDR3 is 12 amino acids. V was cut by 4 bases and J by 3 bases, with 10 bases left in between. Germline values: CDR1 SQVTM, CDR2 ANQGSEA. The CDR3 protein is CSVGDRSYEQYF. Here the CDR3 DNA reads TGCAGCGTTGGCGACAGGAGCTACGAGCAGTACTTC.